This TCR beta chain was documented in a study of blood T cells in healthy people across ages. Study-level results: The diversity estimates, figures obtained from one million T cells, were considered underestimates.

With a J-beta primer mix and a sample-barcoded 5' primer, a second PCR ran about 7 to 12 cycles. TCRdb ran MiXCR on the 5' RACE reads and lists one entry per CDR3 protein. The sample has over 1,500,000 distinct CDR3 sequences, around half seen once. The table lists this clonotype with a few counts. The antigen is unknown. The sequence came from a woman in her thirties or forties in good health. Sequenced input: blood.

CDR3 sequence (DNA): TGCAGTGCTAGTAGAAATGGGCAGATCTCCTACGAGCAGTACTTC. Encoded protein: CSASRNGQISYEQYF. This chain uses TRBV20-1 with TRBJ2-7; D gene unclear. Trimming removed 3 bases at V and 0 bases at J, with 15 bases between. Per the germline V gene, CDR1 is DFQATT and CDR2 is SNEGSKA (reference sequence). The CDR3 length is 15 residues.